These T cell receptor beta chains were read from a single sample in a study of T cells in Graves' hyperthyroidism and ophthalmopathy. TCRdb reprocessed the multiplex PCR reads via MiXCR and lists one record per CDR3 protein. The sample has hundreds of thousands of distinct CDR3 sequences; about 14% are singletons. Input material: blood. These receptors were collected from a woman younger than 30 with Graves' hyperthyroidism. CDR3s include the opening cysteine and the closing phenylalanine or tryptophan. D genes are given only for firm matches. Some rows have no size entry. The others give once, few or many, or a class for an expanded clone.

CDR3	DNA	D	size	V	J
CASGEGDAYGYTF	TGTGCCAGCGGGGAGGGGGACGCTTACGGCTACACCTTC	-	few	TRBV19	TRBJ1-2
CASSSPLGLAGDDEQFF	TGTGCCAGCAGTTCGCCCCTCGGACTAGCGGGAGACGATGAGCAGTTCTTC	TRBD2	many	TRBV28	TRBJ2-1
CASSEARIPYNEQFF	TGTGCCAGCAGTGAAGCGCGGATCCCTTACAATGAGCAGTTCTTC	-	-	TRBV6-1	TRBJ2-1
CASSSGREGRGRQYF	TGTGCCAGCAGCTCAGGGCGGGAGGGCCGCGGCCGGCAGTACTTC	TRBD2	-	TRBV7-2	TRBJ2-7
CSARDPDRSGLMQFF	TGCAGTGCTAGAGACCCCGACAGGTCAGGACTGATGCAGTTCTTC	-	many	TRBV20-1	TRBJ2-1
CASSQGGLNYNEQFF	TGTGCCAGCAGCCAAGGGGGCCTCAACTACAATGAGCAGTTCTTC	-	many	TRBV3-1	TRBJ2-1
CASSGSYDEQFF	TGTGCCAGCAGTGGGAGTTACGATGAGCAGTTCTTC	-	-	TRBV27	TRBJ2-1
CASSSPAGGPREQYF	TGTGCCAGCAGTTCGCCAGCGGGAGGGCCGCGGGAGCAGTACTTC	TRBD2	many	TRBV27	TRBJ2-7
CASRPTGQSYGYTF	TGTGCCAGCAGGCCGACAGGACAAAGCTATGGCTACACCTTC	-	few	TRBV6-1	TRBJ1-2
CASTWASANTGELFF	TGTGCCAGCACATGGGCCAGCGCGAACACCGGGGAGCTGTTTTTT	-	few	TRBV27	TRBJ2-2
CASSLITGERPYNEQFF	TGTGCCAGCAGTCTTATTACAGGGGAAAGGCCCTACAATGAGCAGTTCTTC	TRBD1	many	TRBV28	TRBJ2-1
CASSLDGIGTDPTGELFF	TGTGCCAGCAGCTTGGACGGGATAGGGACAGATCCCACCGGGGAGCTGTTTTTT	TRBD1	many	TRBV5-6	TRBJ2-2
CASSKGRTYSGNTIYF	TGTGCCAGCAGTAAGGGGAGGACATACTCTGGAAACACCATATATTTT	-	-	TRBV12-3/TRBV12-4	TRBJ1-3
CASSFITGAPGNTIYF	TGTGCCAGCAGCTTTATCACAGGGGCACCCGGAAACACCATATATTTT	TRBD1	many	TRBV7-2	TRBJ1-3
CASNWDSPSYEQYF	TGTGCCAGTAATTGGGACAGTCCCTCCTACGAGCAGTACTTC	TRBD1	few	TRBV19	TRBJ2-7
CASSNVENTGELFF	TGTGCCAGCAGCAATGTCGAGAACACCGGGGAGCTGTTTTTT	-	few	TRBV4-2	TRBJ2-2
CATSPGLATTGELFF	TGTGCCACCAGCCCGGGACTAGCAACGACTGGGGAGCTGTTTTTT	TRBD2	-	TRBV15	TRBJ2-2
CASSLWKNSYNEQFF	TGTGCCAGCAGCCTCTGGAAGAATTCCTACAATGAGCAGTTCTTC	-	many	TRBV12-3/TRBV12-4	TRBJ2-1
CASSLLGGTEAFF	TGTGCCAGCTCACTCCTTGGCGGGACAGAAGCTTTCTTT	-	many	TRBV18	TRBJ1-1
CASSLASLALEGNEQYF	TGTGCCAGCAGCTTGGCCTCCCTAGCCCTCGAGGGAAACGAGCAGTACTTC	-	few	TRBV5-5	TRBJ2-7
CASSLRQGTTNTEAFF	TGTGCCAGTAGTCTCAGACAGGGGACAACGAACACTGAAGCTTTCTTT	TRBD1	few	TRBV19	TRBJ1-1
CASSQEFGGPLSNEQFF	TGTGCCAGCAGCCAAGAATTTGGGGGCCCCTTATCCAATGAGCAGTTCTTC	-	many	TRBV3-1	TRBJ2-1
CSAREGASAGETQYF	TGCAGTGCTAGAGAGGGGGCCTCGGCCGGAGAGACCCAGTACTTC	-	-	TRBV20-1	TRBJ2-5
CSAVRPGTAEAFF	TGCAGTGCTGTCCGGCCCGGGACAGCCGAAGCTTTCTTT	TRBD1	-	TRBV20-1	TRBJ1-1
CASSPTGHGYTF	TGTGCCAGCAGCCCCACAGGGCACGGCTACACCTTC	-	many	TRBV6-1	TRBJ1-2
CASSGRLYFDEQFF	TGTGCCAGCAGTGGCCGGTTGTATTTTGATGAGCAGTTCTTC	-	-	TRBV28	TRBJ2-1
CASSITLNGGHEQFF	TGTGCCAGCAGTATCACCCTCAACGGTGGCCATGAGCAGTTCTTC	-	-	TRBV27	TRBJ2-1
CSVADIGRAREQYF	TGCAGCGTTGCCGACATAGGTAGGGCGCGGGAGCAGTACTTC	-	-	TRBV29-1	TRBJ2-7
CASRTGLWSYEQYF	TGTGCCAGCAGAACGGGACTGTGGTCCTACGAGCAGTACTTC	-	few	TRBV5-5	TRBJ2-7
CAHNSDRDADTQYF	TGTGCCCATAACTCGGACAGGGACGCAGATACGCAGTATTTT	TRBD1	many	TRBV30	TRBJ2-3
CASSGQDEQFF	TGTGCCAGCAGCGGACAAGATGAGCAGTTCTTC	-	-	TRBV9	TRBJ2-1
CASSLWTGRRMQPQHF	TGTGCCAGCAGCTTATGGACAGGGAGGAGGATGCAGCCCCAGCATTTT	TRBD1	-	TRBV7-9	TRBJ1-5
CSVGRGFYEQYF	TGCAGCGTCGGGCGGGGATTCTACGAGCAGTACTTC	-	few	TRBV29-1	TRBJ2-7
CASSSWTGGEKLFF	TGTGCCAGCTCCTCCTGGACAGGGGGTGAAAAACTGTTTTTT	TRBD1	many	TRBV12-3/TRBV12-4	TRBJ1-4
CASSQDLGRDQPQHF	TGTGCCAGCAGCCAAGATCTGGGTAGGGATCAGCCCCAGCATTTT	-	many	TRBV4-2	TRBJ1-5
CATRDGAYNEQFF	TGTGCCACCAGAGACGGGGCCTACAATGAGCAGTTCTTC	-	few	TRBV24-1	TRBJ2-1
CSARGRGRRPNTGELFF	TGCAGTGCTAGAGGCCGCGGGAGGAGGCCGAACACCGGGGAGCTGTTTTTT	TRBD2	-	TRBV20-1	TRBJ2-2
CASSGGTVLPATNEKLFF	TGTGCCAGCAGTGGGGGGACAGTTCTACCCGCAACTAATGAAAAACTGTTTTTT	TRBD1	-	TRBV6-2/TRBV6-3	TRBJ1-4
CASSLPIPGGTEAFF	TGTGCCAGCAGCCTACCTATCCCGGGGGGCACTGAAGCTTTCTTT	-	-	TRBV28	TRBJ1-1
CASSTSGRALSNEQFF	TGTGCCAGCAGTACTAGCGGGAGGGCATTATCCAATGAGCAGTTCTTC	TRBD2	few	TRBV11-2	TRBJ2-1
CASSQDKGRQFF	TGTGCCAGCAGCCAAGATAAGGGACGGCAGTTCTTC	-	-	TRBV3-1	TRBJ2-1